This TCR beta chain originates from a study of blood T cell repertoires in COVID-19. About the study: Specimens from acute and convalescent COVID-19 originated in the United States, Italy and Spain. T cells, B-cell-depleted T cells, or PBMCs supplied cDNA or gDNA.

Germline V gene sequence: CDR1 ENHRY, CDR2 SYGVKD. This CDR3 has 12 residues. J lost 1 base, V lost 8 bases, and 1 base had no gene match. In the source study's methods: Amplification from reference gene primers served as the basis for estimated nucleated cell counts. TCRdb's copy holds only in-frame clones and misses some; the assay was immunoSEQ multiplex PCR. Clone size and the V and J calls come from that table; the DNA yielded D and trimming. The sample yields around 100,000 clones, around four fifths seen once. Sample: peripheral blood. The TCR was taken from a man aged 45 to 65 with active or convalescent COVID-19. The V gene is TRBV10-3, the J gene TRBJ2-5; 7 bases agree with TRBD2. The CDR3 loop is CAIAGAQETQYF. CDR3 nucleotides: TGTGCCATCGCGGGAGCCCAAGAGACCCAGTACTTC.